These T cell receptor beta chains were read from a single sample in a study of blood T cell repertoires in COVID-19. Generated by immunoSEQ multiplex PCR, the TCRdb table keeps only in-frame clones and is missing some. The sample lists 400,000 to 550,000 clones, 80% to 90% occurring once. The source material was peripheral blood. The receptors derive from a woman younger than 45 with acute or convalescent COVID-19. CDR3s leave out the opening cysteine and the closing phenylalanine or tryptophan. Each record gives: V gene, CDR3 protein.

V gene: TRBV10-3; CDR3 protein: AKAGGLGNTIY
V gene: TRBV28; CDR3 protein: ASSFGPVQGGQQY
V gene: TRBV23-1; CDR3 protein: ASSQNSPSGTVGYT
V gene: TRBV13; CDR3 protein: ASSFLGGPGEQY
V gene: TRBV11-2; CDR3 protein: ASSLGTGLDQY
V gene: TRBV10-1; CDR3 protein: ASNAAQGYEQY
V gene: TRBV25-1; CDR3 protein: ASRSSGSGNTIY
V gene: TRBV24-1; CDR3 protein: ATSAISGGARNEQF
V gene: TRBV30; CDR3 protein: AWGQGRDSPLH
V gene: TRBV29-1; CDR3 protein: SVGGQGLGEKLF
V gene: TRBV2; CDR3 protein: ASSSFTGSLPQH
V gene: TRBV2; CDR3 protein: ASRTTPKVGYYGYT
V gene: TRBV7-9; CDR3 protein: ASSSPQGQGTEAF
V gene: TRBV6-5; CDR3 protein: ASRQLASDEQF
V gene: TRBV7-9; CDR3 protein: ASSSSTGSLTGELF
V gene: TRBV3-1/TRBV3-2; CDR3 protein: ASSPGNSDGYT
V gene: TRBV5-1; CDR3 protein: ASSSGTPPTNEKLF
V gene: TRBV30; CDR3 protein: AHQEGSYEQY
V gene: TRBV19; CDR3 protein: ASSSPRRTGGRQETQY
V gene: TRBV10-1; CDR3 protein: ASSEYRGTYEQY
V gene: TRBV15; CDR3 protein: ATSRDLGEGQPQH
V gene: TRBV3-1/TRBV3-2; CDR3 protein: ASSQEALTGGLGGYT
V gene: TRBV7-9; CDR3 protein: ASSLIGDSYNEQF
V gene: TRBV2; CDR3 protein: ASSEVRTSTDTQY
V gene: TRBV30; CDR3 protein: AWTPGLAGGTDTQY
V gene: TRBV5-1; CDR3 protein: ASSLEAGPTDTQY
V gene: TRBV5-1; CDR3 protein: ASNQGLAGGPLGGSRPNEQF
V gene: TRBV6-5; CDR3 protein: ASSYSGTGNQPQH
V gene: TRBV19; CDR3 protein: ASSIDPMTGTQY
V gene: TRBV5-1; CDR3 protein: ASSFSGGREGYT
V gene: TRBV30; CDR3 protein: AWTLAGTQVQPQH
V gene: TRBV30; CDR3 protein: AWSNRGHSGNTIY
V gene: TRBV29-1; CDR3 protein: SAAGRLAKNIQY
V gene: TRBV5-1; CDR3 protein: ASMAGTYNEQF
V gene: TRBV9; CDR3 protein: ASSPGAGETQY
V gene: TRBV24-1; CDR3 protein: ATEQGNTGELF
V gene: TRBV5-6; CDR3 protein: ASSYDMNTEAF
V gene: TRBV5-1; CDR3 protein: ASSGSLTNTGELF
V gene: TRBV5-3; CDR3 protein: ARSPKGRAREETQY
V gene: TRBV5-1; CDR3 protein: ASSLGQGLLYQETQY
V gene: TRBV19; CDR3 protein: ASSISDRSSYNEQF
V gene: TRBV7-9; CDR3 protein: ASSLGQGGRNTEAF
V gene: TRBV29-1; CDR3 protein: SVNVLRGLSDTQY
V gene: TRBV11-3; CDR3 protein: ASSSSKGGETQY
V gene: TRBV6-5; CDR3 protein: ASSYLKGAWETQY
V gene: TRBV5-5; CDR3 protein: ASSLPPGQVTDTQY
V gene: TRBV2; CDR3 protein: ASSEDRGLYYGYT
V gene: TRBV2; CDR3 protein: ASSMTAMNTEAF
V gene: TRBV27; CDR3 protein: ASSPRGYDSPLH